The 7 T cell receptor beta chains given below trace back to one sample, sequenced in a study of T-cell reconstitution after alpha-beta-depleted transplantation in children. Unique molecular identifiers were used in preparing the TCRbeta library. TCRdb passed the PCR reads through MiXCR, listing each CDR3 protein once. The data show under 400,000 distinct CDR3 sequences, roughly 25% seen once. This specimen was PBMCs, mostly from graft donor cells, taken 180 days after TCRalphabeta/CD19-depleted stem cell transplant. The source is a male patient between 5 and 17 years old who had a stem cell transplant for acute lymphoblastic leukemia, so the T cells may come from the graft donor.

This clonotype was seen many times. The rearrangement uses TRBV9 and TRBJ1-1, with unresolved D. From germline, CDR1 is SGDLS and CDR2 YYNGEE. This CDR3 region has 15 residues. V lost 3 bases and J lost 1, with 13 bases in between. CDR3 residues: CASSATGRPNTEAFF. The CDR3, as DNA: TGTGCCAGCAGCGCCACCGGACGGCCGAACACTGAAGCTTTCTTT.

The V gene is TRBV7-8, the J gene TRBJ2-3; TRBD1 might be the D (6 bases). Germline CDR1 is SGHVS and CDR2 is FQNEAQ. Trimming pared 2 bases from V and 1 base from J, leaving 13 bases between. The CDR3 has 16 residues. The CDR3 here is CASSLTNRVGTDTQYF. The CDR3 DNA reads TGTGCCAGCAGCTTAACCAACAGGGTTGGCACAGATACGCAGTATTTT.

This chain joins TRBV4-1 and TRBJ2-1; D gene uncertain. Germline CDR1 is MGHRA and CDR2 is YSYEKL. Deletions cut 4 bases from V and 3 bases from J, with 16 bases between. This CDR3 is built from 16 residues. The CDR3, as DNA: TGCGCCAGCAGCCCTAGGGTAGTCATTCTCTACAATGAGCAGTTCTTC. Protein product: CASSPRVVILYNEQFF.

This clonotype was detected only a few times. The rearrangement joins TRBV20-1 to TRBJ2-1; 12 bases are shared with TRBD2. The CDR3 covers 12 residues. Germline values: CDR1 DFQATT, CDR2 SNEGSKA (reference sequence). In DNA form, the CDR3 reads TGCACTGGACTAGCGGGATACAATGAGCAGTTCTTC. Translation: CTGLAGYNEQFF.

This clonotype was detected only a few times. The V call is TRBV5-1, the J call TRBJ2-7; D is uncertain. The CDR3 sequence is 14 residues long. V lost 6 bases and J 2 bases, leaving 15 bases between the germline ends. Germline lookup yields CDR1 SGHRS and CDR2 YFSETQ. CDR3 amino acids: CASKPYDDPYEQYF. As DNA, the CDR3 is TGCGCCAGCAAACCCTACGATGACCCCTACGAGCAGTACTTC.

The table lists this clonotype with a few counts. The chain links TRBV7-6 to TRBJ1-6; TRBD1 aligns across 7 bases. After removal of 4 bases from V and 8 bases from J, the junction contained 8 bases not matched to a gene. CDR1 and CDR2 (germline): SGHVS, FNYEAQ. The CDR3 has 15 residues. CDR3 DNA sequence: TGTGCCAGCAGCTCCCCAGAGGGGGCATATTCACCCCTCCACTTT. It yields the protein CASSSPEGAYSPLHF.

This clonotype has more than one count but fewer than ten. This chain joins TRBV11-2 and TRBJ2-7, with a weak D call TRBD1 (6 bases). Germline V gene sequence: CDR1 SGHAT, CDR2 FQNNGV. This CDR3 contains 14 residues. V shed 1 base and J shed 3 bases, with 10 bases lying between them. The CDR3 DNA is TGTGCCAGCAGCTTAGTGGGACACGGCTACGAGCAGTACTTC. Translating it yields CASSLVGHGYEQYF.